The 32 T cell receptor beta chains reported below all come from one sample, sequenced in a study of cytomegalovirus exposure and HLA in healthy donors. Vbeta (60) and Jbeta (13) primers were used in the PCR. Generated by immunoSEQ multiplex PCR, the TCRdb table keeps only in-frame clones and is missing some. The repertoire holds about 200,000 clones, with 75% to 90% as singletons. Sequencing used PBMCs. The receptor source for this set is a middle-aged woman in good health and CMV-seronegative.

The rearrangement uses TRBV29-1 and TRBJ1-1; possibly TRBD1 for D (5 bases). Trimming left V 3 bases short and J 1 base short, with 12 bases between. The CDR3 is 14 amino acids. Per germline, CDR1 SQVTM and CDR2 ANQGSEA. The CDR3 sequence is CSVDTGRGNTEAFF. The DNA of the CDR3 is TGCAGCGTTGATACGGGGAGGGGGAACACTGAAGCTTTCTTT.

The rearrangement joins TRBV30 to TRBJ1-5; tentative D call: TRBD1 (6 bases). CDR3 size: 13 residues. Germline V gives CDR1 GTSNPN, CDR2 SVGIG (reference sequence). The V gene lost 8 bases and the J gene lost 2 bases, with 13 bases spanning the gap. The CDR3 region is CAGSNRGNQPQHF. As DNA, the CDR3 is TGTGCCGGATCTAACAGGGGCAATCAGCCCCAGCATTTT.

This clone was counted a few times. This rearrangement joins TRBV19 to TRBJ1-2; 8 bases align to TRBD1. The ends lost 5 bases at V and 3 bases at J; junction bases unmatched: 2. CDR1 is LNHDA, CDR2 SQIVND, per germline (reference sequence). The CDR3 is 13 residues long. The DNA of the CDR3 is TGTGCCAGTAGTGGGACAGGAGACTATGGCTACACCTTC. Its protein product is CASSGTGDYGYTF.

The V and J genes are TRBV6-4 and TRBJ2-2, with a weak D call TRBD1 (6 bases). CDR3 length: 13 residues. Trimming took off 6 bases at V and 5 bases at J, with 10 bases between the two ends. CDR1 is MRHNA and CDR2 is SNTAGT in the germline V gene. The CDR3 sequence is CASRKTGTGELFF. CDR3 nucleotide sequence: TGTGCCAGCAGGAAGACAGGAACCGGGGAGCTGTTTTTT.

The rearrangement joins TRBV27 to TRBJ2-5; 13 bases map to TRBD2. V shed 4 bases, J shed 5 bases, and the junction held 10 bases outside the gene matches. Germline V gene sequence: CDR1 MNHEY, CDR2 SMNVEV (reference sequence). The length of the CDR3 is 17 residues. The CDR3 DNA reads TGTGCCAGCAGTTCCCCTTGGACTAGCGGGAGTGGGGAGACCCAGTACTTC. This encodes CASSSPWTSGSGETQYF.

The gene calls are TRBV27 and TRBJ2-7; 9 nucleotides align to TRBD1. Per germline, CDR1 MNHEY and CDR2 SMNVEV (reference sequence). CDR3 size: 14 residues. Germline trimming cut 7 bases from V and 4 bases from J; bases unmatched to any gene: 8. The DNA of the CDR3 is TGTGCCAGCAAATTGGGACAGGGAGCGTACGAGCAGTACTTC. Its translation is CASKLGQGAYEQYF.

The chain couples TRBV19 to TRBJ2-7; D possibly corresponds to TRBD1 (6 bases). V lost 5 bases and J 3 bases, leaving 11 bases between the germline ends. This CDR3 region has 13 residues. Germline CDR1 is LNHDA and CDR2 is SQIVND (reference sequence). The CDR3 sequence: CASSYGGFYEQYF. CDR3 nucleotide sequence: TGTGCCAGTAGTTATGGGGGCTTCTACGAGCAGTACTTC.

The V gene is TRBV28, the J gene TRBJ1-4, with D tentatively TRBD1 (6 bases). There are 15 residues in the CDR3. Trimming took off 4 bases at V and 8 bases at J, with 17 bases between the two ends. The germline CDR1 and CDR2 sequences are MDHEN and SYDVKM. The DNA of the CDR3 is TGTGCCAGCAGTTCTTCCGGCAGGGGATGGGAAAAACTGTTTTTT. It translates to CASSSSGRGWEKLFF.

This clone was recorded a few times. The rearrangement joins TRBV19 to TRBJ1-1, with 8 bases lining up with TRBD1. The germline V gene encodes CDR1 LNHDA and CDR2 SQIVND (reference sequence). The CDR3 sequence is 17 residues long. V lost 3 bases and J lost 4; bases outside the gene matches: 13. CDR3 in amino acids: CASSIGGTGLSGTEAFF. The DNA for the CDR3 is TGTGCCAGTAGTATTGGAGGGACAGGCCTTTCGGGCACTGAAGCTTTCTTT.

This chain uses TRBV30 with TRBJ2-1, with TRBD2 matching 11 bases. Per germline, CDR1 GTSNPN and CDR2 SVGIG (reference sequence). Trimming cost V 3 bases and J 9 bases; bases outside gene matches: 19. The CDR3 totals 18 residues. This chain's CDR3 is CAWSAPKIAGGVWSEQFF. The CDR3, as DNA: TGTGCCTGGAGCGCCCCGAAGATAGCGGGAGGGGTATGGAGTGAGCAGTTCTTC.

The CDR3 loop is CASSESVGGNEQFF. The CDR3 DNA reads as TGCGCCAGCAGTGAGTCAGTGGGAGGGAATGAGCAGTTCTTC. V gene TRBV10-1 combines with J gene TRBJ2-1; the match to TRBD2 covers 7 bases. Trimming at V came to 0 bases and at J to 7 bases, leaving 3 bases not matched to a gene. Germline V gives CDR1 WNHNN, CDR2 SYGVQD (reference sequence). The length of the CDR3 is 14 residues.

The rearrangement links TRBV6-6 to TRBJ1-1; TRBD1 might be the D (6 bases). The V gene's germline CDR1 is MNHNY and CDR2 SVGAGI (reference sequence). The ends were cut back, 6 bases at V and 1 base at J, with 12 bases in the middle. The CDR3 covers 14 residues. In DNA, the CDR3 is TGTGCCAGCAGAACCTCACAGGGGAACACTGAAGCTTTCTTT. As protein: CASRTSQGNTEAFF.

This clone turned up a few times. The rearrangement links TRBV30 to TRBJ1-1; no clear D. V was shortened by 3 bases and J by 5 bases, with 10 bases between the two germline ends. The CDR3 covers 12 residues. CDR1 and CDR2 from the germline V gene are GTSNPN and SVGIG (reference sequence). The CDR3 loop is CAWRDLQTEAFF. The DNA of the CDR3 is TGTGCCTGGAGAGATTTGCAGACTGAAGCTTTCTTT. The variable domain in full, completed from reference TRBV30 and TRBJ1-1, reads SQTIHQWPATLVQPVGSPLSLECTVEGTSNPNLYWYRQAAGRGLQLLFYSVGIGQISSEVPQNLSASRPQDRQFILSSKKLLLSDSGFYLCAWRDLQTEAFFGQGTRLTVV.

This chain joins TRBV18 and TRBJ1-2, with 7 bases aligning to TRBD1. CDR3 length: 17 amino acids. Germline CDR1 and CDR2: KGHSH and LQKENI. Losses at the gene ends were 1 base for V and 5 bases for J; bases not matched to a gene: 13. The CDR3 bases are TGTGCCAGCTCACCACGGGTTGGGACAGCTGGTCGGTATGGCTACACCTTC. It is translated as CASSPRVGTAGRYGYTF.

In regard to this clone: Mismatch with germline at one junction end may stem from a read error. The V and J genes are TRBV27 and TRBJ2-7, with 7 bases fitting TRBD2. The germline CDR1 and CDR2 sequences are MNHEY and SMNVEV (reference sequence). The CDR3 contains 15 residues. In DNA, the CDR3 is TGTGCCAGCATCCCTTTAAAAGCGGGAAGCTACGAGCAGTACTTT. It yields the protein CASIPLKAGSYEQYF.

This rearrangement joins TRBV7-2 to TRBJ1-2; 10 bases align to TRBD1. The CDR3 runs to 15 residues. J was trimmed by 1 base and V by 5 bases; bases with no gene match: 4. Looked up from germline, CDR1 is SGHTA and CDR2 is FQGNSA. CDR3 in DNA: TGTGCCAGCAGCCCTAGGACAGGGGGTAACTATGGCTACACCTTC. It encodes CASSPRTGGNYGYTF.

This sequence joins TRBV5-6 and TRBJ2-7; 9 bases fit TRBD1. V shed 5 bases, J shed 1 base, and the junction held 4 bases outside the gene matches. The CDR3 has 14 residues. Germline lookup yields CDR1 SGHDT and CDR2 YYEEEE. The CDR3 sequence: CASSPGQGSYEQYF. The CDR3 coding sequence is TGTGCCAGCAGTCCGGGACAGGGTTCCTACGAGCAGTACTTC.

The chain is built from TRBV28 and TRBJ2-7, with a weak D call TRBD2 (6 bases). Between the trimmed V and J ends, which lost 10 bases and 3 bases, there was a span of 19 bases. CDR3 length: 14 residues. The germline V gene has CDR1 MDHEN and CDR2 SYDVKM. CDR3 nucleotide sequence: TGTGCCACCACGGCGGGGTCGGGCGGCTACGAGCAGTACTTC. Encoded protein: CATTAGSGGYEQYF.

The V gene is TRBV27, the J gene TRBJ2-1, with 11 bases matching TRBD2. Losses at the gene ends were 9 bases for V and 4 bases for J; bases not matched to a gene: 14. CDR3 length: 17 residues. In germline, CDR1 is MNHEY, CDR2 SMNVEV (reference sequence). This CDR3 is CASLAGGPMALYNEQFF. The DNA of the CDR3 is TGTGCCAGTTTAGCGGGAGGGCCGATGGCGCTATACAATGAGCAGTTCTTC.

The rearrangement uses TRBV19 and TRBJ2-3; weak D call: TRBD2 (5 bases). CDR3 length equals 12 residues. Germline loops: CDR1 LNHDA, CDR2 SQIVND (reference sequence). V gave up 7 bases and J gave up 2 bases, with 7 bases separating them. This CDR3 reads CASNDYTDTQYF. The CDR3 coding sequence is TGTGCCAGTAATGACTACACAGATACGCAGTATTTT.

The CDR3 loop reads CASSFGQTGVPAFHEQYF. The DNA of the CDR3 is TGTGCCAGCAGTTTTGGGCAGACAGGGGTTCCTGCTTTCCACGAGCAGTACTTC. The rearrangement links TRBV27 to TRBJ2-5, with 8 bases that match TRBD1. The end of the DNA aligns better with TRBJ2-7, so the J call may be wrong. Germline V gene data show CDR1 as MNHEY and CDR2 as SMNVEV (reference sequence). The CDR3 length is 18 residues.

This sequence joins TRBV28 and TRBJ1-4; D not resolved. The length of the CDR3 is 15 residues. V was clipped by 3 bases and J by 5 bases, with 13 bases between them. From germline, CDR1 is MDHEN and CDR2 SYDVKM. The CDR3 DNA sequence: TGTGCCAGCAGTTTTGGTGGAGGCAGGAATGAAAAACTGTTTTTT. Amino acids: CASSFGGGRNEKLFF. The whole variable domain, remainder taken from reference TRBV28 and TRBJ1-4, is DVKVTQSSRYLVKRTGEKVFLECVQDMDHENMFWYRQDPGLGLRLIYFSYDVKMKEKGDIPEGYSVSREKKERFSLILESASTNQTSMYLCASSFGGGRNEKLFFGSGTQLSVL.

Note on this clone: One junction end disagrees with the germline gene, perhaps due to a read error. The V gene is TRBV2, the J gene TRBJ2-7; no clear D gene. CDR1 is SNHLY, CDR2 FYNNEI, per germline. The CDR3 consists of 15 residues. The CDR3 nucleotides read TGTGCCAGCAGAGAAGTCGTACTAACTGCCTACGAGCAGTACTTC. Amino acids: CASREVVLTAYEQYF. Based on the CDR3 plus reference TRBV2 and TRBJ2-7, the full variable domain is EPEVTQTPSHQVTQMGQEVILRCVPISNHLYFYWYRQILGQKVEFLVSFYNNEISEKSEIFDDQFSVERPDGSNFTLKIRSTKLEDSAMYFCASREVVLTAYEQYFGPGTRLTVT.

The gene calls are TRBV27 and TRBJ2-7; 7 nucleotides align to TRBD2. The germline V gene encodes CDR1 MNHEY and CDR2 SMNVEV (reference sequence). With 8 bases clipped from V and 1 base from J, the junction kept 5 bases outside the gene matches. This CDR3 comprises 13 residues. The CDR3 loop reads CASSGSGSYEQYF. For the CDR3, the DNA is TGTGCCAGCTCGGGTAGCGGGTCCTACGAGCAGTACTTC.

There are a few counts of this clone. CDR3 protein: CASGDRGTGNTIYF. The CDR3 bases are TGTGCCAGTGGAGACAGGGGAACTGGAAACACCATATATTTT. V usage is TRBV19 and J usage is TRBJ1-3; 8 nucleotides agree with TRBD1. The CDR3 has 14 amino acids. CDR1 and CDR2 from the germline V gene are LNHDA and SQIVND (reference sequence). The ends lost 8 bases at V and 2 bases at J; junction bases unmatched: 5.

This clone has only one observation. The chain is built from TRBV7-9 and TRBJ2-2, with D possibly being TRBD1 (6 bases). V was shortened by 4 bases and J by 3 bases, with 15 bases between the two germline ends. The CDR3 extends over 16 amino acids. Per germline, CDR1 SEHNR and CDR2 FQNEAQ (reference sequence). The CDR3 is CASSSSRDTHTGELFF. The CDR3 DNA reads TGTGCCAGCAGCTCATCCCGGGACACCCACACCGGGGAGCTGTTTTTT. Based on the CDR3 plus reference TRBV7-9 and TRBJ2-2, the full variable domain is DTGVSQNPRHKITKRGQNVTFRCDPISEHNRLYWYRQTLGQGPEFLTYFQNEAQLEKSRLLSDRFSAERPKGSFSTLEIQRTEQGDSAMYLCASSSSRDTHTGELFFGEGSRLTVL.

The rearrangement links TRBV18 to TRBJ2-2; a weak D match, TRBD2 (6 bases). The CDR3 sequence is 16 residues long. Germline CDR1 reads KGHSH; CDR2 reads LQKENI. Trimming removed 3 bases at V and 5 bases at J, with 16 bases between. The DNA of the CDR3 is TGTGCCAGCTCACCGCCCCAGCGGGCGTTGACCGGGGAGCTGTTTTTT. Residues: CASSPPQRALTGELFF.

The chain recombines TRBV7-2 with TRBJ2-5; 9 bases fit TRBD2. Trimming at V came to 3 bases and at J to 2 bases, leaving 4 bases not matched to a gene. The germline CDR1 and CDR2 sequences are SGHTA and FQGNSA. CDR3 length: 15 residues. CDR3 region: CASSFGLANQETQYF. The CDR3 DNA follows: TGTGCCAGCAGCTTCGGACTAGCGAATCAAGAGACCCAGTACTTC.

The CDR3 is CASSLWGESGNNLYEQYF. The CDR3 coding sequence is TGTGCCAGCAGTTTATGGGGGGAGAGCGGGAACAATCTCTACGAGCAGTACTTC. This chain joins TRBV27 and TRBJ2-7; 7 bases are a match to TRBD2. The V gene's germline CDR1 is MNHEY and CDR2 SMNVEV (reference sequence). This CDR3 comprises 18 residues. After removal of 1 base from V and 3 bases from J, the junction contained 15 bases not matched to a gene.

The chain employs TRBV28 and TRBJ1-1, with 9 positions matching TRBD1. CDR3 length: 16 residues. The V and J ends lost 6 bases and 0 bases, in that order; junction bases with no gene match: 8. Per the germline V gene, CDR1 is MDHEN and CDR2 is SYDVKM. The CDR3 sequence is CASSRDRVVLNTEAFF. CDR3 DNA sequence: TGTGCCAGCAGCAGGGACAGGGTCGTATTGAACACTGAAGCTTTCTTT.

This clone has more than one count but fewer than ten. The J gene is TRBJ1-1, the V gene TRBV25-1; 8 nucleotides line up with TRBD1. Germline CDR1 is MGHDK and CDR2 is SYGVNS. The CDR3 has 14 residues. After removal of 5 bases from V and 1 base from J, the junction contained 3 bases not matched to a gene. CDR3 in amino acids: CASSKTGENTEAFF. The CDR3 DNA reads as TGTGCCAGCAGTAAGACAGGGGAGAACACTGAAGCTTTCTTT. Drawing the rest from reference TRBV25-1 and TRBJ1-1, the complete variable domain is EADIYQTPRYLVIGTGKKITLECSQTMGHDKMYWYQQDPGMELHLIHYSYGVNSTEKGDLSSESTVSRIRTEHFPLTLESARPSHTSQYLCASSKTGENTEAFFGQGTRLTVV.

The CDR3: CASGLVRNLLDRGLGEQFF. The CDR3 region has the DNA TGTGCTAGTGGTTTGGTAAGGAACCTATTGGACAGGGGGCTCGGTGAGCAGTTCTTC. This chain links TRBV12-5 with TRBJ2-1; 11 nucleotides agree with TRBD1. The J segment lost 9 bases and the V segment lost 0 bases, leaving 16 bases of the junction unmatched. The CDR3 runs 19 residues. CDR1 LGHNT and CDR2 FRNRAP come from the germline V gene.